This TCR beta chain appears in the sequencing data of a study of cytomegalovirus exposure and HLA in healthy donors. 60 Vbeta and 13 Jbeta primers were used in PCR. TCRdb's table, derived via immunoSEQ multiplex PCR, lists solely in-frame clones and lacks some. Among 100,000 or so clones listed, less than 85% were seen once. Study-wide results and caveats: A later analysis linked a missense DCLRE1C variant to TCR beta V- and J-gene trimming. Serostatus for CMV was the only available immune exposure information. Cytomegalovirus association was listed for around 170 TCR beta chains. One cluster of highly shared sequence variants probably arose as a sequencing artifact.

CDR1 SGHRS and CDR2 YFSETQ come from the germline V gene. The V end lost 0 bases, the J end lost 7 bases, and 13 bases lay between the germline ends. This CDR3 is 14 amino acids long. In regard to this clone: Its cognate antigen is unknown.

Sequencing input: PBMCs. This receptor was identified in a man aged 25-45 years in good health and CMV-seropositive. The genes are TRBV5-1 and TRBJ1-1, with a possible D match to TRBD1 (5 bases). CDR3 DNA: TGCGCCAGCAGCTTGGCCTCAGGGTCTAGTGAAGCTTTCTTT. This encodes CASSLASGSSEAFF.